The source of this T cell receptor (beta chain) is a study of T cell responses to AZD1222 COVID-19 vaccine. Overall study findings and caveats: The sample set comprised mostly white British donors with more females, and clonal diversity was possibly underestimated. Compared with day 0, the breadth and depth of the Spike-specific TCR repertoire rose significantly after two doses of AZD1222. Repertoires were obtained solely post-peak T cell response.

Second-dose recipients at about 4 or about 12 weeks were treated as one pooled group. Points on this clone: Its antigen remains unidentified.

The germline gives CDR1 SGHTA, CDR2 FQGNSA. The CDR3 totals 13 residues. Trimming removed 5 bases at V and 0 bases at J, with 5 bases between. The protocol was immunoSEQ multiplex PCR, while the TCRdb copy is restricted to in-frame clones and leaves out a portion. The table includes about 100,000 clones, roughly nine tenths detected once. The chain couples TRBV7-2 to TRBJ1-3; D remains ambiguous. The sample here was peripheral blood, taken 28 days after the second AZD1222 dose. This sequence was found in an adult who received the AZD1222 COVID-19 vaccine. The CDR3 DNA follows: TGTGCCAGCAGCATAAGCTCTGGAAACACCATATATTTT. It is translated as CASSISSGNTIYF.